This record covers a single T cell receptor beta chain. In the study's own analysis: Amplification from reference gene primers served as the basis for estimated nucleated cell counts. Libraries were prepared by immunoSEQ multiplex PCR; TCRdb keeps only in-frame clonotypes and omits some of them. The V and J calls and clone size are taken from that table; D and trimming were inferred from the DNA. In the table there are 200,000 to 250,000 clones, approximately 84% of which are singletons. Cohort allocation depended upon clinical history that participants reported. Cohort 3 recovered donors had two negative PCRs, clearance, or symptom resolution. This record belongs to a study of blood T cell repertoires in COVID-19. Study as a whole: The analysed material was cDNA or gDNA that came from T cells, B-cell-depleted T cells, or PBMCs.

Looked up from germline, CDR1 is MNHEY and CDR2 is SVGEGT. V gave up 1 base and J gave up 4 bases, with 13 bases separating them. There are 15 residues in the CDR3. This chain uses TRBV6-2 or TRBV6-3 with TRBJ1-2; TRBD1 might be the D (6 bases). Sequenced: PBMCs or T cells enriched from blood (not recorded which). This TCR was recovered from a man aged 55 to 70 who had recovered from COVID-19. In nucleotides, the CDR3 is TGTGCCAGCAGTTACTTCCCGGGACAAGGCTATGGCTACACCTTC. This translates into CASSYFPGQGYGYTF.